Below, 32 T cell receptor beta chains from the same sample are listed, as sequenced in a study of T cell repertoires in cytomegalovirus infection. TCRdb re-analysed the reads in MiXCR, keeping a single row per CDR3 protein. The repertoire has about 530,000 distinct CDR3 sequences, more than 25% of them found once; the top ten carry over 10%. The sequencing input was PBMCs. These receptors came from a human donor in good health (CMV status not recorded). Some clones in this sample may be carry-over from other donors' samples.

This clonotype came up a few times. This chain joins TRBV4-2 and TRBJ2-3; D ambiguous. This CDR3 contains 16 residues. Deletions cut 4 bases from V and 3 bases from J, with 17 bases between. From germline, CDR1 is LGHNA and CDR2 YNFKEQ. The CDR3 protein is CASSPGLVTVTDTQYF. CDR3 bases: TGTGCCAGCAGCCCTGGCCTAGTTACCGTGACAGATACGCAGTATTTT.

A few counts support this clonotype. This chain's CDR3 is CATSRSRVGEGHEQYV. The CDR3, as DNA: TGTGCCACCAGCAGATCCCGGGTAGGTGAAGGGCACGAGCAGTACGTC. The chain couples TRBV15 to TRBJ2-7; D is uncertain. The CDR3 is 16 amino acids. Germline CDR1 is LNHNV and CDR2 is YYDKDF (reference sequence). V was cut by 2 bases and J by 5 bases, with 19 bases left in between.

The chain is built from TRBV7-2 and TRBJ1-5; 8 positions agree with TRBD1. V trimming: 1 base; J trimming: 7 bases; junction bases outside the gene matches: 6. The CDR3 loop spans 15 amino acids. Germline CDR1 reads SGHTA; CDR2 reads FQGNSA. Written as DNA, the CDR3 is TGTGCCAGCAGCTTAGACACAGGGGGGAGACAGCCCCAGCATTTT. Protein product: CASSLDTGGRQPQHF.

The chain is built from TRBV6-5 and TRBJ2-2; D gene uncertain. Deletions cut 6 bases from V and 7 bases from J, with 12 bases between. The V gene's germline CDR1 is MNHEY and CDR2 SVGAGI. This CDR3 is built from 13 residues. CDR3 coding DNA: TGTGCCAGCAGGCTGGCGCGAGTCGGGGAGCTGTTTTTT. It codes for CASRLARVGELFF.

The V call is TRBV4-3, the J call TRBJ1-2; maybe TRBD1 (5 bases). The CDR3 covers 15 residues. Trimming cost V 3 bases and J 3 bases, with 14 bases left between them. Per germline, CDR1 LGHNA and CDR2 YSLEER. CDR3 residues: CASSQALGDYYGYTF. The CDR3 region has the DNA TGCGCCAGCAGCCAGGCCCTGGGGGATTACTATGGCTACACCTTC.

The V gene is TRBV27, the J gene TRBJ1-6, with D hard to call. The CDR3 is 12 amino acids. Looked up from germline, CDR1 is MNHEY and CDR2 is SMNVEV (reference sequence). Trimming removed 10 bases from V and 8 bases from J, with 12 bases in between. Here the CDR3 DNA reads TGTGCCACCGGGAGGGCGGATTCACCCCTCCACTTT. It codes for CATGRADSPLHF.

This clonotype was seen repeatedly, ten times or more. The CDR3 is CASSLSGRGQETQYF. In nucleotides, the CDR3 is TGTGCCAGCAGCTTAAGCGGGAGGGGCCAAGAGACCCAGTACTTC. The chain recombines TRBV7-2 with TRBJ2-5; 10 bases map to TRBD2. The CDR3 spans 15 residues. The V segment lost 2 bases and the J segment 1 base; nucleotides outside the gene matches: 1. Germline CDR1 is SGHTA and CDR2 is FQGNSA.

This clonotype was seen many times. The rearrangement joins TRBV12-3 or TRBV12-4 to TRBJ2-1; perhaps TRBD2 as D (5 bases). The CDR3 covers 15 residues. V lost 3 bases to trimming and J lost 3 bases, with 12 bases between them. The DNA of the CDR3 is TGTGCCAGCAGTTTGAGGAGCGGACTCTACAATGAGCAGTTCTTC. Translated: CASSLRSGLYNEQFF.

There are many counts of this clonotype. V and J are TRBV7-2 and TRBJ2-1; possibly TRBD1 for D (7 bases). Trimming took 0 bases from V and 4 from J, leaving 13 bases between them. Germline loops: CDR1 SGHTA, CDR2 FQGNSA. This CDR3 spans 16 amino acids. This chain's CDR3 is CASSLATAGGYNEQFF. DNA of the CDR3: TGTGCCAGCAGCTTAGCGACGGCAGGGGGGTACAATGAGCAGTTCTTC.

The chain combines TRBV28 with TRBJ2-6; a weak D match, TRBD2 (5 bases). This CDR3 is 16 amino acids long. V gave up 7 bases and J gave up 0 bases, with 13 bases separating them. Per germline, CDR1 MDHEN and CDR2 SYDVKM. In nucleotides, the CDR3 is TGTGCCAGCACCCCCCACGAGGGCTCTGGGGCCAACGTCCTGACTTTC. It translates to CASTPHEGSGANVLTF. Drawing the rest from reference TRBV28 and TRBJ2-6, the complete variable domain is DVKVTQSSRYLVKRTGEKVFLECVQDMDHENMFWYRQDPGLGLRLIYFSYDVKMKEKGDIPEGYSVSREKKERFSLILESASTNQTSMYLCASTPHEGSGANVLTFGAGSRLTVL.

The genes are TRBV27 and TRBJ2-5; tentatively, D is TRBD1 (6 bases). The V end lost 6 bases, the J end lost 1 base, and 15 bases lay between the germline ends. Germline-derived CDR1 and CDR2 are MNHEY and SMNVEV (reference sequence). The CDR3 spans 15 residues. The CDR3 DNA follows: TGTGCCAGCAGGGGACATACGGCGCCCCAAGAGACCCAGTACTTC. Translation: CASRGHTAPQETQYF.

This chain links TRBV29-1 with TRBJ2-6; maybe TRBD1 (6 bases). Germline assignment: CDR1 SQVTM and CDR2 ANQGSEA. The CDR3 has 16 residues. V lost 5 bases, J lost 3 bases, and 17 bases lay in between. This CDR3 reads CSVRGRGPIGANVLTF. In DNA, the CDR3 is TGCAGCGTTCGAGGCAGGGGTCCGATTGGGGCCAACGTCCTGACTTTC. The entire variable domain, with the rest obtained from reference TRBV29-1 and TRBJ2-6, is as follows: SAVISQKPSRDICQRGTSLTIQCQVDSQVTMMFWYRQQPGQSLTLIATANQGSEATYESGFVIDKFPISRPNLTFSTLTVSNMSPEDSSIYLCSVRGRGPIGANVLTFGAGSRLTVL.

Here the CDR3 reads CASSLGGRWQYV. DNA for the CDR3: TGTGCCAGCAGCCTGGGCGGGAGATGGCAGTACGTC. The rearrangement joins TRBV6-2 or TRBV6-3 to TRBJ2-7; TRBD2 aligns across 7 bases. V trimming: 6 bases; J trimming: 9 bases; junction bases outside the gene matches: 8. Germline CDR1 is MNHEY and CDR2 is SVGEGT. CDR3 size: 12 residues.

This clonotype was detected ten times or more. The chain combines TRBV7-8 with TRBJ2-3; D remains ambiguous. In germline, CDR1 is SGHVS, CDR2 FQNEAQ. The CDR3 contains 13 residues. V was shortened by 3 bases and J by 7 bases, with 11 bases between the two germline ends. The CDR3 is CASSLDRQNTQYF. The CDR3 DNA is TGTGCCAGCAGCTTGGACCGCCAGAATACGCAGTATTTT.

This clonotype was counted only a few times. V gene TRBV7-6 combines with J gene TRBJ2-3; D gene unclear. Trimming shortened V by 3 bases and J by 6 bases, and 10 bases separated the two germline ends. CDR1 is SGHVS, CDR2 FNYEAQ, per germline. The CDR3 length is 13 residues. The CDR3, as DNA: TGTGCCAGCAGCTTGGGGTCGTCGGATACGCAGTATTTT. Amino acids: CASSLGSSDTQYF.

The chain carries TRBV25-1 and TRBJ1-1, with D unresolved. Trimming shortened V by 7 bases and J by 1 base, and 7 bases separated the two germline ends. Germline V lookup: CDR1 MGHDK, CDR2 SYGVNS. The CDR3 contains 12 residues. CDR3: CASKWGNTEAFF. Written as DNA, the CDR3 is TGTGCCAGCAAATGGGGGAACACTGAAGCTTTCTTT. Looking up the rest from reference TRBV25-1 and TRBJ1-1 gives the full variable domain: EADIYQTPRYLVIGTGKKITLECSQTMGHDKMYWYQQDPGMELHLIHYSYGVNSTEKGDLSSESTVSRIRTEHFPLTLESARPSHTSQYLCASKWGNTEAFFGQGTRLTVV.

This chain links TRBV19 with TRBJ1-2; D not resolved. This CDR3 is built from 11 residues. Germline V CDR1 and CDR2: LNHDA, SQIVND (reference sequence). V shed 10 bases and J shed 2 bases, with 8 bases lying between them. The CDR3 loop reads CATRWNYGYTF. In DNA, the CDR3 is TGTGCCACGAGGTGGAACTATGGCTACACCTTC.

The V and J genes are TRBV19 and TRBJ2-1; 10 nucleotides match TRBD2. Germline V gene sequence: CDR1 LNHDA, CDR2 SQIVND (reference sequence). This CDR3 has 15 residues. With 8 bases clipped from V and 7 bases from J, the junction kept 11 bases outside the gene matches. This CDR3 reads CASDRAGGMWNEQFF. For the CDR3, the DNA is TGTGCCAGTGATAGAGCGGGAGGGATGTGGAATGAGCAGTTCTTC.

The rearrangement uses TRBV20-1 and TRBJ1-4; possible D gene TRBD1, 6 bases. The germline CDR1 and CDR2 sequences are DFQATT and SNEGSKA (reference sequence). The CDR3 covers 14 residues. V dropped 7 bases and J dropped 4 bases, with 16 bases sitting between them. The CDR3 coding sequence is TGCAGTGTCATTCCCGGACAGTTTAATGAAAAACTGTTTTTT. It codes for CSVIPGQFNEKLFF.

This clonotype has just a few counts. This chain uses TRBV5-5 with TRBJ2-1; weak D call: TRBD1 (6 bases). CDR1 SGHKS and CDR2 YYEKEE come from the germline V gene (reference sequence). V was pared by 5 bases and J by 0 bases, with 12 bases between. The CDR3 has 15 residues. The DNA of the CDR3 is TGTGCCAGCAGTCAGGGGCCCGGCTCCTACAATGAGCAGTTCTTC. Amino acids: CASSQGPGSYNEQFF.

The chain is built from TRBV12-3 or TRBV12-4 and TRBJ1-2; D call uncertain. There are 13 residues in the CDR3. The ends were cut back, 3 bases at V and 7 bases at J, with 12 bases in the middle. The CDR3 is CASSFLRGRGYTF. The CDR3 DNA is TGTGCCAGCAGTTTTTTGCGGGGTCGTGGCTACACCTTC.

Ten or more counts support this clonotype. The CDR3 coding sequence is TGTGCCAGCAGCTTAATCCTCGGAGTCTCCTACGAGCAGTACTTC. This codes for CASSLILGVSYEQYF. This chain uses TRBV7-8 with TRBJ2-7; D call uncertain. There are 15 residues in the CDR3. V lost 2 bases to trimming and J lost 0 bases, with 11 bases between them. From germline, CDR1 is SGHVS and CDR2 FQNEAQ. Looking up the rest from reference TRBV7-8 and TRBJ2-7 gives the full variable domain: GAGVSQSPRYKVAKRGQDVALRCDPISGHVSLFWYQQALGQGPEFLTYFQNEAQLDKSGLPSDRFFAERPEGSVSTLKIQRTQQEDSAVYLCASSLILGVSYEQYFGPGTRLTVT.

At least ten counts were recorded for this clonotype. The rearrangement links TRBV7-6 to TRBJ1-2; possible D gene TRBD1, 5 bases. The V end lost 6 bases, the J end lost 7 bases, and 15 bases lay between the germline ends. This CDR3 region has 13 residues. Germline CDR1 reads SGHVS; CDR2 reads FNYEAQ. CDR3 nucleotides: TGTGCCAGCAGTGGTCCAGGGATGAGTGGCTACACCTTC. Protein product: CASSGPGMSGYTF.

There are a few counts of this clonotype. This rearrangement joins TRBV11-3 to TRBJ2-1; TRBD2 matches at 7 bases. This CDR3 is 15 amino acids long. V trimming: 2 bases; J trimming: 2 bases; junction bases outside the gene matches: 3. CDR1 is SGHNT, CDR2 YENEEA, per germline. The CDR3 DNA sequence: TGTGCCAGCAGCTTATCGGCGGGGGCCTACAATGAGCAGTTCTTC. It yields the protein CASSLSAGAYNEQFF.

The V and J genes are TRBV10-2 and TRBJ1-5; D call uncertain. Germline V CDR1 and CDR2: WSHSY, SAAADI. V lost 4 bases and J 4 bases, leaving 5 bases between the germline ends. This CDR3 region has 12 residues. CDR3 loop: CASSVENQPQHF. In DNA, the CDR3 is TGCGCCAGCAGTGTGGAAAATCAGCCCCAGCATTTT.

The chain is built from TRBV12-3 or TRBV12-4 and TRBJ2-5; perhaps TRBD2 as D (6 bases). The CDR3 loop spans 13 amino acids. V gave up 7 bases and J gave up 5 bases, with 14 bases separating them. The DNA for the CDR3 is TGTGCCAGCACGGGGGAAGTGAGGGAGACCCAGTACTTC. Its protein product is CASTGEVRETQYF.

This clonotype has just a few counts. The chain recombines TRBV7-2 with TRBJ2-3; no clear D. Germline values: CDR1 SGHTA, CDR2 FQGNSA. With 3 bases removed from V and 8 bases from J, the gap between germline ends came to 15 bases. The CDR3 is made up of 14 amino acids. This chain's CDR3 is CASSFGPVMGTQYF. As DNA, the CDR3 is TGTGCCAGCAGCTTCGGACCCGTTATGGGTACGCAGTATTTT.

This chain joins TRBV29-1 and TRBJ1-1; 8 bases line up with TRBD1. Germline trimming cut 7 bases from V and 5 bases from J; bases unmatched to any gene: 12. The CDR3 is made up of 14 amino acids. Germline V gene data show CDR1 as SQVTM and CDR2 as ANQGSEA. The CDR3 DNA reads TGCAGCGGCCACCGAGGACAGGGTGGAACTGAAGCTTTCTTT. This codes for CSGHRGQGGTEAFF.

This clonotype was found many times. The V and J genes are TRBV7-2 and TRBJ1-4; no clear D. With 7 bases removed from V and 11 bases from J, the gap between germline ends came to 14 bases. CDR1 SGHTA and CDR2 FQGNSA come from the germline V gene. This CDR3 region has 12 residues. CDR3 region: CASTNTLPKLFF. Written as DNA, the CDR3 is TGTGCCAGCACCAACACCCTGCCCAAACTGTTTTTT.

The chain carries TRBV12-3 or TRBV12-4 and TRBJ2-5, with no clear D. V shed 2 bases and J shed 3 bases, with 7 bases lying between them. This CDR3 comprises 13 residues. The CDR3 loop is CASSLQIEETQYF. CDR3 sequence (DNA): TGTGCCAGCAGTTTACAGATCGAAGAGACCCAGTACTTC.

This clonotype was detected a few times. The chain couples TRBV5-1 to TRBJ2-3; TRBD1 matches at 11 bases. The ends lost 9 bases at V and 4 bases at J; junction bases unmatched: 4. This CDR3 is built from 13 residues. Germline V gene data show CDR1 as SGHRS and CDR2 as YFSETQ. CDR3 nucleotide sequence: TGCGCCACCGGACAGGGGGCGGCAGATACGCAGTATTTT. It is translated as CATGQGAADTQYF.

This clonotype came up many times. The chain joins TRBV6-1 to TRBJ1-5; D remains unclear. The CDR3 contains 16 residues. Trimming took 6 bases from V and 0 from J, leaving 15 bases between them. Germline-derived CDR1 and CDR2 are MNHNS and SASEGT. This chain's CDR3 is CASSVRVAVSNQPQHF. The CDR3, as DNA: TGTGCCAGCAGCGTTCGCGTGGCAGTTAGCAATCAGCCCCAGCATTTT.